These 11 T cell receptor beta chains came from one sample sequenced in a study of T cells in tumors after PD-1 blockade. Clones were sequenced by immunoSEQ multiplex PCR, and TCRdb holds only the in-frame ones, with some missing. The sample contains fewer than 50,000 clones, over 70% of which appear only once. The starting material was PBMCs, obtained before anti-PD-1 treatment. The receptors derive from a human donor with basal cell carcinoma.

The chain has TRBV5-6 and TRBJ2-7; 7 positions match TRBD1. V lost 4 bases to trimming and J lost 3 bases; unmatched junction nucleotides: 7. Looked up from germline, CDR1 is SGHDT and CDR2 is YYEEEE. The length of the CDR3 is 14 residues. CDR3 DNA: TGTGCCAGCAGCCCCGGACAGGACCTCTACGAGCAGTACTTC. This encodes CASSPGQDLYEQYF. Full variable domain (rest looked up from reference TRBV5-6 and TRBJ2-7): DAGVTQSPTHLIKTRGQQVTLRCSPKSGHDTVSWYQQALGQGPQFIFQYYEEEERQRGNFPDRFSGHQFPNYSSELNVNALLLGDSALYLCASSPGQDLYEQYFGPGTRLTVT.

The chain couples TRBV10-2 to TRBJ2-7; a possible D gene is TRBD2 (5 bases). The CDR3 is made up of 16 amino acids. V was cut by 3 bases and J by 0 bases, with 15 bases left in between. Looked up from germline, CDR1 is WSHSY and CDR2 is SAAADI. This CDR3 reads CASSEVYEGTSYEQYF. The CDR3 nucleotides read TGCGCCAGCAGTGAAGTTTATGAGGGAACCTCCTACGAGCAGTACTTC.

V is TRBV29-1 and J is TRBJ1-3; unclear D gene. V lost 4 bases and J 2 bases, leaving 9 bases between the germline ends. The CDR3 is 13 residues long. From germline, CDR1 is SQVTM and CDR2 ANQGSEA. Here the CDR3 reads CSVAQRAGNTIYF. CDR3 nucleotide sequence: TGCAGCGTTGCTCAGAGAGCTGGAAACACCATATATTTT.

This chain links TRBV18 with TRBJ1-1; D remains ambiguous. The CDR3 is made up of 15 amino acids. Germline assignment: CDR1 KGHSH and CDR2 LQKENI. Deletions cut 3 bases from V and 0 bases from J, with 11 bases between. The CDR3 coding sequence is TGTGCCAGCTCACCTGCGCACAGCTTGAACACTGAAGCTTTCTTT. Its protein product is CASSPAHSLNTEAFF.

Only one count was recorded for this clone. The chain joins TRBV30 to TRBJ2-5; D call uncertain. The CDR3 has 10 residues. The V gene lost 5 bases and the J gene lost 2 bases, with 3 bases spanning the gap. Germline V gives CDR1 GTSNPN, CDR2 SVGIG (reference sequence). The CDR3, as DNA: TGTGCCTGGGGACAAGAGACCCAGTACTTC. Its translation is CAWGQETQYF.

The CDR3 DNA reads TGCGTCGGTGGTATAGGGGGAGGAGAGACCCAGTACTTC. Translating gives CVGGIGGGETQYF. The chain carries TRBV29-1 and TRBJ2-5; D may correspond to TRBD1 or TRBD2 (6 bases each). The CDR3 is 13 residues long. Germline assignment: CDR1 SQVTM and CDR2 ANQGSEA. Supplemented by reference TRBV29-1 and TRBJ2-5, the full variable domain reads SAVISQKPSRDICQRGTSLTIQCQVDSQVTMMFWYRQQPGQSLTLIATANQGSEATYESGFVIDKFPISRPNLTFSTLTVSNMSPEDSSIYLCVGGIGGGETQYFGPGTRLLVL.

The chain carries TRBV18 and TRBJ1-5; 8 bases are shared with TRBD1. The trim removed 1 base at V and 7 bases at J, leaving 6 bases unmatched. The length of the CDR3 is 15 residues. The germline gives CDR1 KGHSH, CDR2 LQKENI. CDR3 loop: CASSPQTGEGQPQHF. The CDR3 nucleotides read TGTGCCAGCTCACCACAGACAGGGGAGGGCCAGCCCCAGCATTTT.

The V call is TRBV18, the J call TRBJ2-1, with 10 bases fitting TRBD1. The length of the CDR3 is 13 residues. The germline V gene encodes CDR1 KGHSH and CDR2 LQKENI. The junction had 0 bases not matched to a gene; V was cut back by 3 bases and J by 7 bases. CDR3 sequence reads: CASSPGQGNEQFF. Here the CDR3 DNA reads TGTGCCAGCTCACCGGGACAGGGGAATGAGCAGTTCTTC.

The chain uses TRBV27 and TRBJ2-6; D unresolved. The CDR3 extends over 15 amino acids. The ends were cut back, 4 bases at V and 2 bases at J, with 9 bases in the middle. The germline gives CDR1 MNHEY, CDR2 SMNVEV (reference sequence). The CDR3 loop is CASSWVGTGANVLTF. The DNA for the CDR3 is TGTGCCAGCAGTTGGGTAGGGACTGGGGCCAACGTCCTGACTTTC.

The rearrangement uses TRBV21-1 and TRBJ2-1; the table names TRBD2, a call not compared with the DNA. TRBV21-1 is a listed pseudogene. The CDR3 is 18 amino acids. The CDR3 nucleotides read TGTGCCAGCAGCAAAGGGGGACTAGCGGAGAGCTCCTACAATGAGCAGTTCTTC. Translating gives CASSKGGLAESSYNEQFF.

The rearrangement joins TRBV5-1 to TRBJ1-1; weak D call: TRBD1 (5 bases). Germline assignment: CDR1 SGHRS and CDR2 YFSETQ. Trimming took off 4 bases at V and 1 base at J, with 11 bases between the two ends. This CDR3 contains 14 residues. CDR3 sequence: CASSAGTANTEAFF. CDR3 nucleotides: TGCGCCAGCAGCGCGGGGACGGCGAACACTGAAGCTTTCTTT.